These T cell receptor beta chains were read from a single sample in a study of T cells in Graves' hyperthyroidism and ophthalmopathy. TCRdb re-derived calls from the multiplex PCR reads in MiXCR, one entry per CDR3 protein. The sample lists nearly 750,000 distinct CDR3 sequences, roughly a third occurring once. Sequencing was performed on blood. The source is a woman aged 40 to 49 with Graves' hyperthyroidism. CDR3s include the opening cysteine and the closing phenylalanine or tryptophan. D genes are given only for firm matches. Clone size is given for some rows only: seen once, a few or many times, or a class if the clone is expanded.

d_call: .
cdr3_length: 16
j_call: TRBJ1-4
v_call: TRBV12-3/TRBV12-4
clone_size: once
cdr3_nt: TGTGCCAGCAGCTCCACCGGACCGCTCCTGAATGAAAAACTGTTTTTT
cdr3_aa: CASSSTGPLLNEKLFF

d_call: .
cdr3_length: 17
j_call: TRBJ2-5
v_call: TRBV5-8
clone_size: many
cdr3_nt: TGTGCCAGCAGCTCGCGGTTTGACAGCAAGTACCAAGAGACCCAGTACTTC
cdr3_aa: CASSSRFDSKYQETQYF

d_call: .
cdr3_length: 13
j_call: TRBJ1-1
v_call: TRBV6-5
clone_size: many
cdr3_nt: TGTGCCAGCAGTTACGGCGGGAACGCTGAAGCTTTCTTT
cdr3_aa: CASSYGGNAEAFF

d_call: TRBD1
cdr3_length: 14
j_call: TRBJ2-7
v_call: TRBV10-3
clone_size: many
cdr3_nt: TGTGCCATCAGCGGACAGGGGAGCTCCTACGAGCAGTACTTC
cdr3_aa: CAISGQGSSYEQYF

d_call: TRBD1
cdr3_length: 14
j_call: TRBJ2-2
v_call: TRBV25-1
clone_size: .
cdr3_nt: TGTGCCAGCAGTAAGGACAGGGGCACCGGGGAGCTGTTTTTT
cdr3_aa: CASSKDRGTGELFF

d_call: .
cdr3_length: 10
j_call: TRBJ1-2
v_call: TRBV5-6
clone_size: .
cdr3_nt: TGTGCCAGCAGCTTGGGCAGCTACACCTTC
cdr3_aa: CASSLGSYTF

d_call: .
cdr3_length: 13
j_call: TRBJ1-2
v_call: TRBV19
clone_size: many
cdr3_nt: TGTGCCAGTAGTATCAGGGAGCCCTCTGGCTACACCTTC
cdr3_aa: CASSIREPSGYTF

d_call: .
cdr3_length: 14
j_call: TRBJ1-4
v_call: TRBV6-2/TRBV6-3
clone_size: few
cdr3_nt: TGTGCCAGCACCGGACAGCCAACTAATGAAAAACTGTTTTTT
cdr3_aa: CASTGQPTNEKLFF

d_call: .
cdr3_length: 14
j_call: TRBJ2-5
v_call: TRBV12-3/TRBV12-4
clone_size: few
cdr3_nt: TGTGCCAGCAGTTTAGGGGGACCAATTGAGACCCAGTACTTC
cdr3_aa: CASSLGGPIETQYF

d_call: .
cdr3_length: 14
j_call: TRBJ2-3
v_call: TRBV29-1
clone_size: .
cdr3_nt: TGCAGCGTTGAGCCAGCCTCGAGGCAGGATACGCAGTATTTT
cdr3_aa: CSVEPASRQDTQYF

d_call: .
cdr3_length: 13
j_call: TRBJ2-5
v_call: TRBV29-1
clone_size: .
cdr3_nt: TGCAGTGGGGGACCCCGGTTCGGGGAGACCCAGTACTTC
cdr3_aa: CSGGPRFGETQYF

d_call: .
cdr3_length: 15
j_call: TRBJ1-2
v_call: TRBV19
clone_size: many
cdr3_nt: TGTGCCAGTAGTAAGGGAGGGCCCGCTATCTATGGCTACACCTTC
cdr3_aa: CASSKGGPAIYGYTF

d_call: .
cdr3_length: 16
j_call: TRBJ2-2
v_call: TRBV7-2
clone_size: many
cdr3_nt: TGTGCCAGCAGCTTAGTGGGGGGCCAGAACACCGGGGAGCTGTTTTTT
cdr3_aa: CASSLVGGQNTGELFF

d_call: .
cdr3_length: 13
j_call: TRBJ2-2
v_call: TRBV5-1
clone_size: .
cdr3_nt: TGTGCCGGCAGCTTTCGGGGGACCGGGGAGCTGTTTTTT
cdr3_aa: CAGSFRGTGELFF

d_call: TRBD1
cdr3_length: 15
j_call: TRBJ1-5
v_call: TRBV7-1
clone_size: .
cdr3_nt: TGTGCCAGCAGTCACAGGGGGCTTGGCAATCAGCCCCAGCATTTT
cdr3_aa: CASSHRGLGNQPQHF

d_call: .
cdr3_length: 16
j_call: TRBJ2-2
v_call: TRBV7-9
clone_size: .
cdr3_nt: TGTGCCAGCAGTAGGCTCGGCAGGTTGAACACCGGGGAGCTGTTTTTT
cdr3_aa: CASSRLGRLNTGELFF

d_call: .
cdr3_length: 18
j_call: TRBJ2-5
v_call: TRBV7-8
clone_size: once
cdr3_nt: TGTGCCAGCAGCTTATCGCCCTTCGGCAGGGCCCGCCAAGAGACCCAGTACTTC
cdr3_aa: CASSLSPFGRARQETQYF

d_call: TRBD1
cdr3_length: 15
j_call: TRBJ2-7
v_call: TRBV12-3/TRBV12-4
clone_size: .
cdr3_nt: TGTGCCAGCAGGTCAAACAGGGGGAAGCCCTACGAGCAGTACTTC
cdr3_aa: CASRSNRGKPYEQYF

d_call: TRBD1
cdr3_length: 14
j_call: TRBJ1-2
v_call: TRBV10-3
clone_size: many
cdr3_nt: TGTGCCATCAGTGGGGGGGACAGGGGCTATGGCTACACCTTC
cdr3_aa: CAISGGDRGYGYTF

d_call: TRBD2
cdr3_length: 11
j_call: TRBJ2-7
v_call: TRBV29-1
clone_size: once
cdr3_nt: TGCAGCGTTGAGACTAGCTGTGGGCAGTACTTC
cdr3_aa: CSVETSCGQYF

d_call: .
cdr3_length: 13
j_call: TRBJ2-7
v_call: TRBV5-4
clone_size: many
cdr3_nt: TGTGCCAGCAGCTTGGACTTCGGGGACGAGCAGTACTTC
cdr3_aa: CASSLDFGDEQYF

d_call: .
cdr3_length: 16
j_call: TRBJ1-6
v_call: TRBV7-2
clone_size: .
cdr3_nt: TGTGCCAGCAGCCCGGGGTCAGGATCCCGTAATTCACCCCTCCACTTT
cdr3_aa: CASSPGSGSRNSPLHF

d_call: TRBD1
cdr3_length: 13
j_call: TRBJ1-1
v_call: TRBV10-3
clone_size: .
cdr3_nt: TGTGCCATCAATGCGGACAGGGCCACTGAAGCTTTCTTT
cdr3_aa: CAINADRATEAFF

d_call: TRBD1
cdr3_length: 16
j_call: TRBJ1-1
v_call: TRBV29-1
clone_size: .
cdr3_nt: TGCAGCAGGGCACCGGGACAGGGGGGTATGAACACTGAAGCTTTCTTT
cdr3_aa: CSRAPGQGGMNTEAFF

d_call: TRBD1
cdr3_length: 16
j_call: TRBJ2-7
v_call: TRBV11-2
clone_size: .
cdr3_nt: TGTGCCAGCAGATCTTCGACAGGGGGGCCTCTCTACGAGCAGTACTTC
cdr3_aa: CASRSSTGGPLYEQYF

d_call: TRBD2
cdr3_length: 15
j_call: TRBJ2-5
v_call: TRBV10-3
clone_size: .
cdr3_nt: TGTGCCAGCAGTTACGGACTAGCGGTGGGCGAGACCCAGTACTTC
cdr3_aa: CASSYGLAVGETQYF

d_call: .
cdr3_length: 13
j_call: TRBJ1-3
v_call: TRBV14
clone_size: many
cdr3_nt: TGTGCCAGCAGACAGTTCTCTGGAAACACCATATATTTT
cdr3_aa: CASRQFSGNTIYF

d_call: .
cdr3_length: 13
j_call: TRBJ2-3
v_call: TRBV7-9
clone_size: .
cdr3_nt: TGTGCCAGCAGCTCCGGGGACAAAGATACGCAGTATTTT
cdr3_aa: CASSSGDKDTQYF

d_call: .
cdr3_length: 16
j_call: TRBJ2-7
v_call: TRBV7-9
clone_size: .
cdr3_nt: TGCGCCAGCAGCCGACACCTTACGACTGGCCCCTACGAGCAGTACTTC
cdr3_aa: CASSRHLTTGPYEQYF

d_call: .
cdr3_length: 17
j_call: TRBJ1-6
v_call: TRBV7-9
clone_size: many
cdr3_nt: TGTGCCAGCAGCTTAGCCTCAGGGCGTTATTATAATTCACCCCTCCACTTT
cdr3_aa: CASSLASGRYYNSPLHF

d_call: .
cdr3_length: 16
j_call: TRBJ1-5
v_call: TRBV12-3/TRBV12-4
clone_size: .
cdr3_nt: TGTGCCAGCAGTTATTTGGTCGTTCATAGCAATCAGCCCCAGCATTTT
cdr3_aa: CASSYLVVHSNQPQHF

d_call: .
cdr3_length: 16
j_call: TRBJ2-1
v_call: TRBV7-8
clone_size: .
cdr3_nt: TGTGCCAGCAGCTTAGGAGCGACAGCTGCCGCCTTGGAGCAGTTCTTC
cdr3_aa: CASSLGATAAALEQFF

d_call: TRBD1
cdr3_length: 14
j_call: TRBJ1-5
v_call: TRBV6-1
clone_size: .
cdr3_nt: TGTGCCAGCAGTGAAGTGACAGGGACTCAGCCCCAGCATTTT
cdr3_aa: CASSEVTGTQPQHF

d_call: TRBD1
cdr3_length: 16
j_call: TRBJ1-2
v_call: TRBV7-2
clone_size: .
cdr3_nt: TGTGCCAGCAGCTTAGTGGGGACAGGGTCTCCGCTGGGCTACACCTTC
cdr3_aa: CASSLVGTGSPLGYTF

d_call: .
cdr3_length: 17
j_call: TRBJ2-7
v_call: TRBV7-2
clone_size: .
cdr3_nt: TGTGCCAGCAGCTTAGTGCTAGAAGGGGGTGGTTCCTACGAGCAGTACTTC
cdr3_aa: CASSLVLEGGGSYEQYF

d_call: .
cdr3_length: 14
j_call: TRBJ2-2
v_call: TRBV5-1
clone_size: few
cdr3_nt: TGCGCCAGCAGTTCGCCCATGGACACCGGGGAGCTGTTTTTT
cdr3_aa: CASSSPMDTGELFF

d_call: .
cdr3_length: 12
j_call: TRBJ2-2
v_call: TRBV29-1
clone_size: many
cdr3_nt: TGCAGCGTGCAGAAAGGGGCCGGGGAGCTGTTTTTT
cdr3_aa: CSVQKGAGELFF

d_call: TRBD1
cdr3_length: 12
j_call: TRBJ2-7
v_call: TRBV20-1
clone_size: many
cdr3_nt: TGCAGTGCTGACGTGACAGGGAACGAGCAGTACTTC
cdr3_aa: CSADVTGNEQYF

d_call: .
cdr3_length: 12
j_call: TRBJ1-2
v_call: TRBV19
clone_size: .
cdr3_nt: TGTGCCAGTAGTTACGGCCTCTATGGCTACACCTTC
cdr3_aa: CASSYGLYGYTF

d_call: TRBD2
cdr3_length: 16
j_call: TRBJ2-5
v_call: TRBV19
clone_size: few
cdr3_nt: TGTGCCAGTAGTATAGCTAGGACTAGCGGGGGAGAGACCCAGTACTTC
cdr3_aa: CASSIARTSGGETQYF

d_call: .
cdr3_length: 18
j_call: TRBJ1-1
v_call: TRBV5-6
clone_size: .
cdr3_nt: TGTGCCAGCAGCCCACCGACAGACTACTTCAGTATGAACACTGAAGCTTTCTTT
cdr3_aa: CASSPPTDYFSMNTEAFF